This T cell receptor (beta chain) is from a study of OX40 agonist ivuxolimab in advanced cancers. Notes on the research overall: Ivuxolimab, which targeted the costimulatory receptor OX40 (CD134), was an agonistic, fully human IgG2 monoclonal antibody. Intravenous ivuxolimab was administered to patients every 2 weeks at six dose levels: 0.01, 0.1, 0.3, 1.5, 3 and 10 mg/kg. Of the approximately 54 patients in dose escalation, some 20 had hepatocellular carcinoma, some 15 had melanoma, 9 had renal cell carcinoma and 9 had head and neck cancer. In the dose-escalation cohort, approximately 80% of patients were male, and the mean age was 60 years with a range of roughly 20 to 85. Prior anti-PD-1, anti-PD-L1 or anti-CTLA-4 therapy was permitted, and less than 45% of dose-escalation patients had received checkpoint inhibitors. Three dose-escalation patients achieved partial responses, one with hepatocellular carcinoma and two with cutaneous melanoma. Peripheral TCRbeta sequencing was intended to test whether TCR sequence diversity was altered and clonal T-cell expansion was caused by ivuxolimab. The monotherapy dose-escalation portion (N ≈ 57 patients) of the phase I ivuxolimab trial is reported in the paper.

The trial excluded patients who had a history of autoimmune disease or were on systemic immunosuppression. Peripheral blood for TCR sequencing was drawn from every dose cohort at baseline, at cycle 4 day 1 and at cycle 7 day 1. Samples came from an open-label, multicenter, first-in-human phase I dose-escalation trial of ivuxolimab. Adults with locally advanced or metastatic head and neck squamous cell, hepatocellular, melanoma or renal cell carcinoma were enrolled in the trial. Before TCR sequencing, CD4+ and CD8+ T cells were separately sorted from peripheral blood. Genomic DNA was isolated from the sorted cells so that the TCRbeta CDR3 region could be sequenced. The immunoSEQ Assay was used to sequence the TCRbeta CDR3 regions. TCRdb's version of the immuneACCESS table is confined to in-frame rearrangements and falls short of the full clone set. An unresolved V gene accounts for under half of the shortfall where checked; the remainder is of unknown origin. This sample comprises about 77,000 clones, 65% to 90% of them detected only once. The ten most abundant clones make up roughly 0.71% of the sample.

CDR1 SNHLY and CDR2 FYNNEI were looked up in the germline V gene. Trimming leaves V shorter by 5 bases and J shorter by 3 bases, with the junction holding 6 bases beyond the gene matches. The cysteine opens and the phenylalanine closes a CDR3 of 15 amino acids. Just CDR3 DNA is preserved here, 45 bases in frame from base 1. As concerns this clone: The antigen it binds to is not known. Per-nucleotide qualities are absent, and no much larger clonotype sits a single base away.

The paper's findings and limits, for the study overall: Antigen specificity was not determined for the clonally expanded peripheral T cells. At doses of 0.1 to 3.0 mg/kg, clonal expansion of both CD4+ and CD8+ T cells in blood was seen between baseline and week 6. Low levels of normalized T-cell clonal expansion were also seen in some patients who did not respond. After ivuxolimab, expanded clones were on average more numerous among CD8+ T cells than among CD4+ T cells. In the 0.1-3.0 mg/kg groups, partial responders had among the lowest normalized peripheral clonal expansion, particularly in CD8+ T cells.

The rearrangement joined TRBV2 to TRBJ1-3, and 8 junctional nucleotides match TRBD1. The sample consisted of CD4+ or CD8+ T cells sorted from blood, taken in a trial of the OX40 agonist ivuxolimab. The TCR sequence derives from an adult with an advanced solid tumor such as melanoma, head and neck, liver or kidney cancer. The DNA reads TGTGCCAGCAGTCCGCAGACAGGGGTTGGAAACACCATATATTTT. It codes for CASSPQTGVGNTIYF.